These 28 T cell receptor beta chains were all obtained from the same sample, sequenced in a study of blood T cells in healthy people across ages. For the second PCR, which ran for about 7 to 12 cycles, a sample-barcoded 5' primer and a J-beta primer mix were used. TCRdb called the 5' RACE reads again in MiXCR, with one record for every CDR3 protein. The repertoire has almost 800,000 distinct CDR3 sequences, 55% to 75% of them found once; the top ten carry 22%. The sequenced sample was blood. These receptors came from a young man in good health.

This chain joins TRBV28 and TRBJ2-1, with 10 positions matching TRBD2. The germline CDR1 and CDR2 sequences are MDHEN and SYDVKM. V shed 6 bases, J shed 6 bases, and the junction held 8 bases outside the gene matches. The CDR3 is 15 residues long. CDR3 sequence reads: CASSPVGLARNEQFF. CDR3 in DNA: TGTGCCAGCAGCCCGGTGGGACTAGCGCGCAATGAGCAGTTCTTC.

The J gene is TRBJ1-1, the V gene TRBV2; 8 bases match TRBD1. The length of the CDR3 is 16 residues. Looked up from germline, CDR1 is SNHLY and CDR2 is FYNNEI. The V and J ends lost 4 bases and 1 base, in that order; junction bases with no gene match: 8. CDR3 sequence reads: CASSARQGLTNTEAFF. CDR3 nucleotide sequence: TGTGCCAGCAGTGCCCGACAGGGGCTAACGAACACTGAAGCTTTCTTT.

This clonotype has only a few counts. This chain links TRBV20-1 with TRBJ2-3; no clear D. The CDR3 length is 14 residues. Germline CDR1 is DFQATT and CDR2 is SNEGSKA (reference sequence). Trimming removed 7 bases at V and 2 bases at J, with 16 bases between. In DNA, the CDR3 is TGCAGTGTCTTTTCGACCATCACCACAGATACGCAGTATTTT. Encoded protein: CSVFSTITTDTQYF.

The chain joins TRBV27 to TRBJ1-5; no firm D call. The CDR3 extends over 14 amino acids. Trimming cost V 5 bases and J 2 bases, with 10 bases left between them. Germline V gene sequence: CDR1 MNHEY, CDR2 SMNVEV (reference sequence). CDR3 sequence: CASSQDQGNQPQHF. CDR3 in DNA: TGTGCCAGCAGTCAGGACCAAGGCAATCAGCCCCAGCATTTT.

The CDR3 DNA reads as TGTGCCAGCATTTCCGGGGAATTGGGGACCCAGTACTTC. It specifies CASISGELGTQYF. The rearrangement joins TRBV27 to TRBJ2-5; D is possibly TRBD2 (5 bases). Trimming shortened V by 7 bases and J by 7 bases, and 16 bases separated the two germline ends. Per the germline V gene, CDR1 is MNHEY and CDR2 is SMNVEV (reference sequence). CDR3 length: 13 amino acids.

This clonotype was found a few times. This chain links TRBV20-1 with TRBJ1-5; D call uncertain. Germline assignment: CDR1 DFQATT and CDR2 SNEGSKA (reference sequence). CDR3 size: 12 residues. Trimming pared 6 bases from V and 8 bases from J, leaving 14 bases between. CDR3 DNA: TGCAGTGCCTCATCGCCTCAAGAGCCCCAGCATTTT. Protein sequence: CSASSPQEPQHF.

This clonotype was recorded a few times. This sequence joins TRBV2 and TRBJ1-2, with D possibly matching TRBD1 (5 bases). CDR1 and CDR2 (germline): SNHLY, FYNNEI. V was trimmed by 2 bases and J by 0 bases, leaving 13 bases between them. The CDR3 is 16 residues long. The CDR3 reads CASSEPQGSSNYGYTF. Written as DNA, the CDR3 is TGTGCCAGCAGTGAACCCCAGGGAAGTTCTAACTATGGCTACACCTTC.

This clonotype was seen a handful of times. The rearrangement links TRBV6-5 to TRBJ2-7, with unresolved D. The germline gives CDR1 MNHEY, CDR2 SVGAGI. The V end was cut by 4 bases, the J end by 3 bases, with 7 bases between. The CDR3 spans 12 residues. The CDR3 DNA sequence: TGTGCCAGCAGTTCCCAAGACTACGAGCAGTACTTC. Residues: CASSSQDYEQYF.

This clonotype has only a few counts. CDR3 region: CASSSAGGTDTQYF. The CDR3 DNA follows: TGTGCCAGCAGTTCTGCTGGGGGCACAGATACGCAGTATTTT. This chain connects TRBV6-2 or TRBV6-3 to TRBJ2-3; no reliable D call. The CDR3 has 14 residues. The germline V and J ends were trimmed by 4 bases and 1 base, with 9 bases remaining between them. CDR1 and CDR2 from the germline V gene are MNHEY and SVGEGT.

This clonotype occurred a few times. This rearrangement joins TRBV4-3 to TRBJ1-2; no clear D gene. The CDR3 has 15 amino acids. Trimming stripped 3 bases from V and 7 bases from J, with 18 bases between. From germline, CDR1 is LGHNA and CDR2 YSLEER. The CDR3 loop reads CASSQEGFWGAGYTF. DNA for the CDR3: TGCGCCAGCAGCCAGGAAGGGTTCTGGGGTGCTGGCTACACCTTC.

This clonotype was observed a single time. The rearrangement joins TRBV4-1 to TRBJ1-4; D uncertain. CDR1 is MGHRA and CDR2 is YSYEKL in the germline V gene. Trimming pared 2 bases from V and 9 bases from J, leaving 19 bases between. The CDR3 length is 16 residues. The CDR3 DNA reads TGCGCCAGCAGCCAAAGTCAACGCCTTCCTGTAAAAAAACTGTTTTTT. Protein product: CASSQSQRLPVKKLFF.

The chain links TRBV20-1 to TRBJ2-4; 9 bases align to TRBD2. CDR1 is DFQATT, CDR2 SNEGSKA, per germline (reference sequence). The CDR3 is made up of 14 amino acids. CDR3 nucleotide sequence: TGCAGGGCCCAGCGGGAGGAGGGTAGAAACATTCAGTACTTC. Translation gives CRAQREEGRNIQYF.

This rearrangement joins TRBV12-3 or TRBV12-4 to TRBJ1-2; no definite D call. The length of the CDR3 is 15 residues. The germline V and J ends were trimmed by 7 bases and 8 bases, with 23 bases remaining between them. The CDR3 nucleotides are TGTGCCAGCATCTCGGGCATCTATACTTTAGGGGGCTACACCTTC. It translates to CASISGIYTLGGYTF.

This sequence joins TRBV28 and TRBJ2-5, with TRBD1 matching over 10 bases. Judging by the DNA end, TRBJ2-7 fits better; the J call may be wrong. Per germline, CDR1 MDHEN and CDR2 SYDVKM. The CDR3 length is 14 residues. CDR3 bases: TGTGCCAGCCTACCGGGACAGGGGCTTTACGAGCAGTACTTC. Translating gives CASLPGQGLYEQYF.

This clonotype was picked up a small number of times. V usage is TRBV7-8 and J usage is TRBJ2-1; D is unresolved. CDR3 length: 13 amino acids. CDR1 and CDR2 (germline): SGHVS, FQNEAQ. V was shortened by 5 bases and J by 0 bases, with 5 bases between the two germline ends. The chain's CDR3 is CASSPLSYNEQFF. The CDR3 bases are TGTGCCAGCAGCCCCCTCTCCTACAATGAGCAGTTCTTC.

The chain has TRBV20-1 and TRBJ2-1; no firm D call. The CDR3 is 13 amino acids. Between the trimmed V and J ends, which lost 5 bases and 10 bases, there was a span of 18 bases. CDR1 and CDR2 from the germline V gene are DFQATT and SNEGSKA (reference sequence). In DNA, the CDR3 is TGCAGTGCTCTCAAGGGCGGACCCGGGGAGCAGTTCTTC. The encoded protein is CSALKGGPGEQFF.

This clonotype was detected a few times. The chain has TRBV9 and TRBJ2-1, with unresolved D. Germline V gene data show CDR1 as SGDLS and CDR2 as YYNGEE. Trimming pared 3 bases from V and 6 bases from J, leaving 16 bases between. CDR3 length equals 15 residues. DNA of the CDR3: TGTGCCAGCAGCGCTGGTATACAATCGTCCAATGAGCAGTTCTTC. Translating gives CASSAGIQSSNEQFF.

J is TRBJ1-4 and V is TRBV7-2; possibly TRBD1 for D (6 bases). Germline values: CDR1 SGHTA, CDR2 FQGNSA. There are 15 residues in the CDR3. Trimming cost V 5 bases and J 0 bases, with 10 bases left between them. CDR3 DNA: TGTGCCAGCAGCGACCGGACAGCAACTAATGAAAAACTGTTTTTT. Translating gives CASSDRTATNEKLFF.

In the case of this clonotype: The junction departs from germline at one end; a sequencing error may be responsible. The chain carries TRBV20-1 and TRBJ1-2; D gene uncertain. The CDR3 length is 10 residues. The germline gives CDR1 DFQATT, CDR2 SNEGSKA (reference sequence). The CDR3 nucleotides read TGTCAGTTGGGAGACTATGGCTACACCTTC. This codes for CQLGDYGYTF.

The rearrangement uses TRBV29-1 and TRBJ2-1; 10 bases are a match to TRBD2. The CDR3 is made up of 15 amino acids. Unmatched junction bases numbered 10, after V lost 7 bases and J lost 4 bases. CDR1 is SQVTM, CDR2 ANQGSEA, per germline. The chain's CDR3 is CSAGPGLAEYNEQFF. CDR3 nucleotides: TGCAGCGCGGGCCCAGGACTAGCGGAGTACAATGAGCAGTTCTTC.

The V call is TRBV7-2, the J call TRBJ2-4; 9 nucleotides line up with TRBD2. The J call may be incorrect, as the DNA end agrees better with TRBJ2-7. The CDR3 is 16 amino acids. CDR1 is SGHTA and CDR2 is FQGNSA in the germline V gene. Here the CDR3 reads CASSPGGSGGAYEQYF. The CDR3 region has the DNA TGTGCCAGCAGCCCGGGGGGTAGCGGGGGAGCCTACGAGCAGTACTTC.

This clonotype was found a few times. The CDR3 coding sequence is TGCAGTGCTAGAGATGTCCAGGGAAATTCACCCCTCCACTTT. The encoded protein is CSARDVQGNSPLHF. The chain carries TRBV20-1 and TRBJ1-6; weak D call: TRBD1 (5 bases). Trimming removed 0 bases at V and 7 bases at J, with 10 bases between. The germline V gene encodes CDR1 DFQATT and CDR2 SNEGSKA (reference sequence). The CDR3 loop spans 14 amino acids.

This clonotype was counted a single time. The chain combines TRBV28 with TRBJ2-5; 11 nucleotides agree with TRBD2. The CDR3 has 17 amino acids. Germline CDR1 and CDR2: MDHEN and SYDVKM. Trimming cost V 3 bases and J 2 bases; bases outside gene matches: 8. CDR3 DNA: TGTGCCAGCAGTTTGACCTGGGTAGCGGGAGGGCAAGAGACCCAGTACTTC. Translating gives CASSLTWVAGGQETQYF.

V gene TRBV29-1 combines with J gene TRBJ2-7; 8 positions match TRBD1. The germline V gene encodes CDR1 SQVTM and CDR2 ANQGSEA. With V trimmed by 1 base and J by 2 bases, 4 bases remained unmatched. The CDR3 loop spans 14 amino acids. DNA of the CDR3: TGCAGCGTTGAAGGAGGGACAGGCACCTACGAGCAGTACTTC. As protein: CSVEGGTGTYEQYF.

This sequence joins TRBV9 and TRBJ1-2; D may be TRBD1 (5 bases). V lost 4 bases and J lost 0, with 13 bases in between. This CDR3 region has 15 residues. Germline values: CDR1 SGDLS, CDR2 YYNGEE. CDR3 sequence (DNA): TGTGCCAGCAGCCCAATTGGGGGTACTAACTATGGCTACACCTTC. This gives the protein CASSPIGGTNYGYTF.

This clonotype showed up just a few times. The gene calls are TRBV10-3 and TRBJ2-1; 8 nucleotides align to TRBD2. CDR1 and CDR2 from the germline V gene are ENHRY and SYGVKD. This CDR3 region has 13 residues. V lost 7 bases and J lost 7; bases outside the gene matches: 6. CDR3 sequence (DNA): TGTGCCATCACCCACATAGCGGGAAATGAGCAGTTCTTC. This sequence encodes CAITHIAGNEQFF.

This chain joins TRBV28 and TRBJ2-2, with 9 positions matching TRBD1. There are 18 residues in the CDR3. Germline values: CDR1 MDHEN, CDR2 SYDVKM. The V and J ends lost 2 bases and 5 bases, in that order; junction bases with no gene match: 12. The CDR3 region has the DNA TGTGCCAGCAGTTTAGTCCCCAACAGGGGGCTAGAAACCGGGGAGCTGTTTTTT. It translates to CASSLVPNRGLETGELFF.

The chain links TRBV27 to TRBJ2-1; 9 bases match TRBD2. J lost 4 bases, V lost 5 bases, and 6 bases had no gene match. The CDR3 covers 15 residues. Germline assignment: CDR1 MNHEY and CDR2 SMNVEV (reference sequence). This CDR3 is CASSQTSGLYNEQFF. DNA of the CDR3: TGTGCCAGCAGTCAGACTAGCGGACTTTACAATGAGCAGTTCTTC.